This T cell receptor (beta chain) was documented in a study of blood T cell repertoires in COVID-19. The overall study: Acute-phase and convalescent COVID-19 samples originated in the United States, Italy and Spain.

The CDR3 covers 15 residues. Germline CDR1 and CDR2: MNHEY and SVGAGI. The germline V and J ends were trimmed by 6 bases and 0 bases, with 13 bases remaining between them. Assay used: immunoSEQ multiplex PCR; TCRdb lists only in-frame clones, some missing. The sample carries under 170,000 clones, more than 80% recorded once. This receptor was taken from a man aged 65-85 years with acute or convalescent COVID-19. The chain carries TRBV6-5 and TRBJ2-3; TRBD1 might be the D (6 bases). The sequencing sample was made of peripheral blood. The CDR3 DNA reads TGTGCCAGCAGCCAGGGGCCTCCTAGCACAGATACGCAGTATTTT. Amino acids: CASSQGPPSTDTQYF.